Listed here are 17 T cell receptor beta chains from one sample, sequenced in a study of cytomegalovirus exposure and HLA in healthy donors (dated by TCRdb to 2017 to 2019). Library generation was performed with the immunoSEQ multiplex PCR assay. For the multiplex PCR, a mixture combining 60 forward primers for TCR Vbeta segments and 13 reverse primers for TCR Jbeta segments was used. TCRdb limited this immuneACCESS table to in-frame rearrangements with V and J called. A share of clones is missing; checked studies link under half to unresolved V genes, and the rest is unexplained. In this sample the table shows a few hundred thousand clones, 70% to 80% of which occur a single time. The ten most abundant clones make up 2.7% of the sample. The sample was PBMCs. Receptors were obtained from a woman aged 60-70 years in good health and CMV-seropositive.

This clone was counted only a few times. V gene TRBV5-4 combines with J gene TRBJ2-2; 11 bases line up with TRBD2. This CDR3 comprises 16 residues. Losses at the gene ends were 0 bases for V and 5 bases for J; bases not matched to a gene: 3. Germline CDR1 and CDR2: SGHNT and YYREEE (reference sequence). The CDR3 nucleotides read TGTGCCAGCAGCTTGGACGCTAGCGGGGGGACCGGGGAGCTGTTTTTT. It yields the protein CASSLDASGGTGELFF.

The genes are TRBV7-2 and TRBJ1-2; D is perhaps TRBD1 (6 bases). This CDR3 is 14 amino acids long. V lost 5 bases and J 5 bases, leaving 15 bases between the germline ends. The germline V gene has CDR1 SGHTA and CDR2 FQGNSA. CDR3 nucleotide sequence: TGTGCCAGCAGCCCGGATAGGACAGATTATGGCTACACCTTC. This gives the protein CASSPDRTDYGYTF.

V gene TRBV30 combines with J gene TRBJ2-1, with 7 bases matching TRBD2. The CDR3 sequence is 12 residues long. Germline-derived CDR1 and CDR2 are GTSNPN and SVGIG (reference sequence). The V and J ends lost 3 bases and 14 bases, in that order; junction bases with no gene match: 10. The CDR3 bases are TGTGCCTGGAGAATCGGGACTACAGTGAAGTTCTTC. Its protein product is CAWRIGTTVKFF.

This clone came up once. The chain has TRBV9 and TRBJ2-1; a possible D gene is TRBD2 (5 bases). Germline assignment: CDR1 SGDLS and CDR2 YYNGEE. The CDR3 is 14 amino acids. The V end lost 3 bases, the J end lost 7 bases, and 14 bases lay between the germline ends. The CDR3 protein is CASSADSRGNEQFF. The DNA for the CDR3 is TGTGCCAGCAGCGCTGACTCTCGGGGTAATGAGCAGTTCTTC. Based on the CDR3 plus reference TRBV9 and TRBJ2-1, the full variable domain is DSGVTQTPKHLITATGQRVTLRCSPRSGDLSVYWYQQSLDQGLQFLIQYYNGEERAKGNILERFSAQQFPDLHSELNLSSLELGDSALYFCASSADSRGNEQFFGPGTRLTVL.

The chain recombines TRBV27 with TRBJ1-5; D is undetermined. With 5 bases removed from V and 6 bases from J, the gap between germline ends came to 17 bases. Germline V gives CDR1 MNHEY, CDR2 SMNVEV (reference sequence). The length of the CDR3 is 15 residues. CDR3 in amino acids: CASSPREKGSQPQHF. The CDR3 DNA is TGTGCCAGCAGTCCAAGGGAGAAGGGATCTCAGCCCCAGCATTTT.

The CDR3 loop reads CASSLSPRPNTEAFF. The CDR3 DNA sequence: TGCGCCAGCAGCTTGAGCCCTAGGCCGAACACTGAAGCTTTCTTT. The chain joins TRBV5-1 to TRBJ1-1; D call uncertain. This CDR3 is built from 15 residues. The germline V and J ends were trimmed by 1 base and 1 base, with 11 bases remaining between them. Looked up from germline, CDR1 is SGHRS and CDR2 is YFSETQ.

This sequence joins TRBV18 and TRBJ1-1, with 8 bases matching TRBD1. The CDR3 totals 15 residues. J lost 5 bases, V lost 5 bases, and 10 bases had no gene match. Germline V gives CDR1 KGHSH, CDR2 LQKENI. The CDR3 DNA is TGTGCCAGCTCAACTCGACAGGGGACGAGGACTGAAGCTTTCTTT. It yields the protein CASSTRQGTRTEAFF.

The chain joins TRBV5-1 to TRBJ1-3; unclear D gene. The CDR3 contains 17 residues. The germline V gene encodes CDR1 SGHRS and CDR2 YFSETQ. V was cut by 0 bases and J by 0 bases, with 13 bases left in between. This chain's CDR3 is CASSLGSTGSSGNTIYF. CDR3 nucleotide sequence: TGCGCCAGCAGCTTGGGATCCACCGGGAGCTCTGGAAACACCATATATTTT.

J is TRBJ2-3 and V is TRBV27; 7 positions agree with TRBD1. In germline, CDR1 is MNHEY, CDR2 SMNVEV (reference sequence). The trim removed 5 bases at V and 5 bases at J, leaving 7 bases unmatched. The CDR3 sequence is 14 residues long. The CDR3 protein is CASSVGQVLDTQYF. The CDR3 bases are TGTGCCAGCAGTGTTGGACAGGTGTTAGATACGCAGTATTTT.

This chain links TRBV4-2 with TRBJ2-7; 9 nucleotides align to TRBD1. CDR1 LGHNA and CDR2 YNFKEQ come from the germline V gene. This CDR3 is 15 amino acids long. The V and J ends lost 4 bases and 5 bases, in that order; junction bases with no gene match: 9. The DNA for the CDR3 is TGTGCCAGCAGCCTCGCAAGCCGGACAGGGGACGAGCAGTACTTC. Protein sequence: CASSLASRTGDEQYF.

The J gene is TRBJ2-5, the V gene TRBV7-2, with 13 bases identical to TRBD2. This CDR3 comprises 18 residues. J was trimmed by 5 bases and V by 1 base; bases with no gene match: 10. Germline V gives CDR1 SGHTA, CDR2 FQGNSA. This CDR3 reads CASSLVGGGLAGFETQYF. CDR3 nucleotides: TGTGCCAGCAGCTTAGTGGGGGGGGGACTAGCGGGGTTTGAGACCCAGTACTTC.

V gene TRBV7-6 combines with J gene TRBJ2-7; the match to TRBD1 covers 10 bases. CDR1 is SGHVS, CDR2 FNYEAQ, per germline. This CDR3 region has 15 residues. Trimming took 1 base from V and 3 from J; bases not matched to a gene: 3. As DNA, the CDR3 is TGTGCCAGCAGCTTAGTTCGGGACAGGGGCTACGAGCAGTACTTC. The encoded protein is CASSLVRDRGYEQYF. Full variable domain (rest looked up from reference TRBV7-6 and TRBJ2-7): GAGVSQSPRYKVTKRGQDVALRCDPISGHVSLYWYRQALGQGPEFLTYFNYEAQQDKSGLPNDRFSAERPEGSISTLTIQRTEQRDSAMYRCASSLVRDRGYEQYFGPGTRLTVT.

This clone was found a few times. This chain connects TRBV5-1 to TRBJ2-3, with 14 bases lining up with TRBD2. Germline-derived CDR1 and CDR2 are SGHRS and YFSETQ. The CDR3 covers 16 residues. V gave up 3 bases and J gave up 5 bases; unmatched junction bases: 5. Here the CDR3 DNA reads TGCGCCAGCAGCTCGGGACTAGCGGGAGTCGGAGATACGCAGTATTTT. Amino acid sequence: CASSSGLAGVGDTQYF.

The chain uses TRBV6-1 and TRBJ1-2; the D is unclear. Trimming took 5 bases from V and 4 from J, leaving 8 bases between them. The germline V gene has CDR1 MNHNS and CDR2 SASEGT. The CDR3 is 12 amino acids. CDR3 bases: TGTGCCAGCAGTTTCACAGTCTATGGCTACACCTTC. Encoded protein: CASSFTVYGYTF.

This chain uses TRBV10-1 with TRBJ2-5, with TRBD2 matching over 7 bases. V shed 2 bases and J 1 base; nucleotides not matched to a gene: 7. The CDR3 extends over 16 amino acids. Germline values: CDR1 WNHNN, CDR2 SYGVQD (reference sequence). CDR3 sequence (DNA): TGCGCCAGCAGTGAGGCGGCTAGCGGCTTCCAAGAGACCCAGTACTTC. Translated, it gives CASSEAASGFQETQYF.

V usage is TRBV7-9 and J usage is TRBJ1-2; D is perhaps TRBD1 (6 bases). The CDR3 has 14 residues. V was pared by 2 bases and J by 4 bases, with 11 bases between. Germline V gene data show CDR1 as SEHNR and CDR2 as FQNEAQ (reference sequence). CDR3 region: CASSLRSQGYGYTF. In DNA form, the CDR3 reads TGTGCCAGCAGCTTAAGGTCACAGGGCTATGGCTACACCTTC.

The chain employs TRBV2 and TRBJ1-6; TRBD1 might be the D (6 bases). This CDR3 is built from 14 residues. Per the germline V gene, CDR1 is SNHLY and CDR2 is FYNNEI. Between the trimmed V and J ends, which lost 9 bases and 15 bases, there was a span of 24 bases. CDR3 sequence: CASRSGHQTDSLHF. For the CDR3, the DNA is TGTGCCAGTCGATCGGGACACCAAACTGATAGCCTCCACTTT. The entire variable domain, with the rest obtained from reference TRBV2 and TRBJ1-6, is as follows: EPEVTQTPSHQVTQMGQEVILRCVPISNHLYFYWYRQILGQKVEFLVSFYNNEISEKSEIFDDQFSVERPDGSNFTLKIRSTKLEDSAMYFCASRSGHQTDSLHFGNGTRLTVT.